Each of the 29 T cell receptor beta chains below was sequenced from the same sample in a study of T cells in Graves' hyperthyroidism and ophthalmopathy. Amplified regions were TCR beta CDR3 sequences from RNA transcripts. HTBI primers drove first-round RT-PCR of the TCR CDR3. From the multiplex PCR reads, TCRdb called clonotypes with MiXCR, one entry per CDR3 protein. Of fewer than 800,000 distinct CDR3 sequences in the sample, roughly 17% were seen once. Material: blood. All receptors come from a man aged 18 to 30 with Graves' hyperthyroidism.

In its sample, this clonotype was seen many times. V gene TRBV2 combines with J gene TRBJ1-6, with no clear D. V was pared by 4 bases and J by 2 bases, with 12 bases between. CDR3 length: 16 residues. Germline assignment: CDR1 SNHLY and CDR2 FYNNEI. The CDR3 here is CASSAGPATYNSPLHF. DNA for the CDR3: TGTGCCAGCAGTGCCGGACCCGCCACCTATAATTCACCCCTCCACTTT.

The rearrangement joins TRBV3-2 to TRBJ2-7; the D segment call TRBD1 is taken from the table without a DNA check. TRBV3-2 is a known pseudogene. The CDR3 consists of 17 residues. The CDR3 is CASSQDPTSATVYEQYF. For the CDR3, the DNA is TGTGCCAGCAGCCAAGATCCCACGAGCGCCACCGTCTACGAGCAGTACTTC.

This clonotype was seen many times. For the CDR3, the DNA is TGTGCCAGCGGGGTTTCCTACGAGCAGTACTTC. Translation: CASGVSYEQYF. The gene calls are TRBV2 and TRBJ2-7; D unresolved. Trimming shortened V by 8 bases and J by 1 base, and 6 bases separated the two germline ends. Germline V gene lookup returns CDR1 SNHLY and CDR2 FYNNEI. This CDR3 spans 11 amino acids.

Ten or more counts support this clonotype. V and J are TRBV28 and TRBJ1-5; D unresolved. This CDR3 has 17 residues. Germline V gene data show CDR1 as MDHEN and CDR2 as SYDVKM. The V gene lost 6 bases and the J gene lost 1 base, with 19 bases spanning the gap. CDR3 coding DNA: TGTGCCAGCAGCTCCCCCGGCAGGTTGGGGAGCAATCAGCCCCAGCATTTT. It is translated as CASSSPGRLGSNQPQHF.

This clonotype was seen a few times. The CDR3 DNA reads as TGTGCCAGCAGCGCACCCTCGTCGGGCAAATTCCTTAGGGACACCGGGGAGCTGTTTTTT. Its translation: CASSAPSSGKFLRDTGELFF. The rearrangement uses TRBV7-9 and TRBJ2-2; D ambiguous. The V end was cut by 5 bases, the J end by 3 bases, with 28 bases between. Per the germline V gene, CDR1 is SEHNR and CDR2 is FQNEAQ (reference sequence). The CDR3 is 20 residues long.

This clonotype was counted ten times or more. The rearrangement joins TRBV28 to TRBJ1-6; D ambiguous. V gave up 1 base and J gave up 10 bases, with 5 bases separating them. This CDR3 has 12 residues. The germline CDR1 and CDR2 sequences are MDHEN and SYDVKM. The DNA of the CDR3 is TGTGCCAGCAGTTTATATCCCTCACCCCTCCACTTT. Its translation: CASSLYPSPLHF.

The V and J genes are TRBV28 and TRBJ2-3, with no clear D. The V gene lost 6 bases and the J gene lost 8 bases, with 18 bases spanning the gap. The CDR3 has 14 amino acids. In germline, CDR1 is MDHEN, CDR2 SYDVKM. CDR3 in amino acids: CASSDRPAQGTQYF. Written as DNA, the CDR3 is TGTGCCAGCAGCGACCGCCCCGCACAAGGTACGCAGTATTTT. Drawing the rest from reference TRBV28 and TRBJ2-3, the complete variable domain is DVKVTQSSRYLVKRTGEKVFLECVQDMDHENMFWYRQDPGLGLRLIYFSYDVKMKEKGDIPEGYSVSREKKERFSLILESASTNQTSMYLCASSDRPAQGTQYFGPGTRLTVL.

This clonotype was seen repeatedly, ten times or more. In nucleotides, the CDR3 is TGCAGTGCTAGAGAGGAAGCCCAAGAGACCCAGTACTTC. Its translation is CSAREEAQETQYF. V usage is TRBV20-1 and J usage is TRBJ2-5; D remains unclear. V lost 0 bases to trimming and J lost 1 base, with 6 bases between them. CDR3 size: 13 residues. Looked up from germline, CDR1 is DFQATT and CDR2 is SNEGSKA (reference sequence).

This clonotype was counted at least ten times. This chain connects TRBV24-1 to TRBJ1-2; D is unresolved. Germline CDR1 and CDR2: KGHDR and SFDVKD. V was cut by 3 bases and J by 8 bases, with 9 bases left in between. The CDR3 contains 12 residues. This chain's CDR3 is CATSDRASGYTF. The CDR3 DNA reads as TGTGCCACCAGTGATCGGGCCTCGGGCTACACCTTC.

This clonotype was detected ten times or more. This chain joins TRBV27 and TRBJ2-1; D unclear. V was cut by 2 bases and J by 0 bases, with 11 bases left in between. The CDR3 is 16 amino acids. Germline V gene sequence: CDR1 MNHEY, CDR2 SMNVEV (reference sequence). The CDR3 DNA reads TGTGCCAGCAGTTTAAAGGTACCGAGCTCCTACAATGAGCAGTTCTTC. Its translation is CASSLKVPSSYNEQFF.

This clonotype was observed once. The chain has TRBV4-2 and TRBJ1-5; unclear D gene. The germline V gene has CDR1 LGHNA and CDR2 YNFKEQ. This CDR3 is 13 amino acids long. Trimming cost V 0 bases and J 5 bases, with 5 bases left between them. The CDR3 loop is CASSQDLDQPQHF. The CDR3 coding sequence is TGTGCCAGCAGCCAAGATTTGGATCAGCCCCAGCATTTT.

This clonotype was seen repeatedly, ten times or more. The chain links TRBV28 to TRBJ2-1, with 12 bases identical to TRBD2. The junction had 4 bases not matched to a gene; V was cut back by 4 bases and J by 3 bases. Looked up from germline, CDR1 is MDHEN and CDR2 is SYDVKM. The CDR3 contains 16 residues. The CDR3 DNA reads as TGTGCCAGCAGTTCTCTAGCGGGAGGGGTCTACAATGAGCAGTTCTTC. Translated: CASSSLAGGVYNEQFF.

This clonotype was observed at least ten times. The chain is built from TRBV12-3 or TRBV12-4 and TRBJ2-1; the match to TRBD2 covers 10 bases. The CDR3 has 19 residues. V shed 7 bases and J 4 bases; nucleotides not matched to a gene: 19. DNA of the CDR3: TGTGCCAGCAACACTCTACAAACCTTAGCGGGAGGAGCATACAATGAGCAGTTCTTC. Protein product: CASNTLQTLAGGAYNEQFF.

This clonotype was recorded a few times. J is TRBJ2-7 and V is TRBV12-5; 9 bases are a match to TRBD2. Germline CDR1 LGHNT, CDR2 FRNRAP. V lost 0 bases to trimming and J lost 5 bases; unmatched junction nucleotides: 8. CDR3 length: 16 residues. The CDR3 bases are TGTGCTAGTGGTTTGGTATTGCGCGGGAGGGCCCACGAGCAGTACTTC. It codes for CASGLVLRGRAHEQYF.

The V and J genes are TRBV29-1 and TRBJ2-1; the match to TRBD1 covers 8 bases. CDR1 is SQVTM and CDR2 is ANQGSEA in the germline V gene. CDR3 length equals 13 residues. Here the CDR3 DNA reads TGCACCGTACCGGGACAGGCGTACAATGAGCAGTTCTTC. Translating gives CTVPGQAYNEQFF.

In its sample, this clonotype was seen a few times. The chain carries TRBV2 and TRBJ1-4, with unresolved D. Germline V gives CDR1 SNHLY, CDR2 FYNNEI. Trimming stripped 3 bases from V and 3 bases from J, with 8 bases between. The CDR3 is made up of 14 amino acids. The CDR3 DNA sequence: TGTGCCAGCAGTGATGGGTTTTCTAATGAAAAACTGTTTTTT. This sequence encodes CASSDGFSNEKLFF.

This clonotype was seen more than once but under ten times. The chain joins TRBV6-1 to TRBJ2-7, with TRBD1 identical over 8 bases. The CDR3 runs to 14 residues. V shed 6 bases, J shed 3 bases, and the junction held 7 bases outside the gene matches. Germline V CDR1 and CDR2: MNHNS, SASEGT. CDR3 loop: CASSGGTGHYEQYF. CDR3 sequence (DNA): TGTGCCAGCAGCGGCGGGACAGGCCACTACGAGCAGTACTTC.

This clonotype was picked up many times. This chain joins TRBV18 and TRBJ1-1; D may be TRBD1 (5 bases). Germline V CDR1 and CDR2: KGHSH, LQKENI. This CDR3 has 15 residues. V was shortened by 3 bases and J by 4 bases, with 15 bases between the two germline ends. CDR3: CASSPIAGQGTEAFF. CDR3 nucleotides: TGTGCCAGCTCACCTATTGCGGGGCAGGGCACTGAAGCTTTCTTT.

This clonotype was recorded a few times. This sequence joins TRBV7-2 and TRBJ2-4; 9 bases align to TRBD1. The CDR3 is 14 residues long. Germline V gives CDR1 SGHTA, CDR2 FQGNSA. With V trimmed by 4 bases and J by 4 bases, 2 bases remained unmatched. DNA of the CDR3: TGTGCCAGCAGCTCCGGACAGGGGAAAAACATTCAGTACTTC. This sequence encodes CASSSGQGKNIQYF. Looking up the rest from reference TRBV7-2 and TRBJ2-4 gives the full variable domain: GAGVSQSPSNKVTEKGKDVELRCDPISGHTALYWYRQSLGQGLEFLIYFQGNSAPDKSGLPSDRFSAERTGGSVSTLTIQRTQQEDSAVYLCASSSGQGKNIQYFGAGTRLSVL.

This clonotype showed up many times. CDR3: CASSGSEGHPYEQYF. CDR3 coding DNA: TGTGCCAGCAGTGGTAGTGAGGGGCATCCCTACGAGCAGTACTTC. This chain joins TRBV6-1 and TRBJ2-7; D could derive from TRBD1 or TRBD2 (5 bases each). V shed 4 bases and J shed 2 bases, with 15 bases lying between them. Germline V gene data show CDR1 as MNHNS and CDR2 as SASEGT. The CDR3 consists of 15 residues.

This clonotype was observed many times. The chain joins TRBV6-1 to TRBJ2-2, with TRBD1 as a possible D gene (6 bases). The CDR3 covers 15 residues. The germline CDR1 and CDR2 sequences are MNHNS and SASEGT. V was trimmed by 5 bases and J by 6 bases, leaving 16 bases between them. The CDR3 region has the DNA TGTGCCAGCAGTTCCACGAACAGGGATCCCGGGGAGCTGTTTTTT. Translation gives CASSSTNRDPGELFF.

The CDR3 here is CASSFSGAEYEQYF. In DNA, the CDR3 is TGTGCCAGCAGCTTTTCTGGAGCAGAATACGAGCAGTACTTC. This chain uses TRBV11-1 with TRBJ2-7, with D unclear. The CDR3 contains 14 residues. Per germline, CDR1 SGHAT and CDR2 FQDESV (reference sequence). V lost 3 bases and J lost 4, with 13 bases in between.

This clonotype has a count of ten or more. This chain uses TRBV27 with TRBJ2-1; 13 bases map to TRBD2. CDR3 length: 15 amino acids. V shed 7 bases and J 7 bases; nucleotides not matched to a gene: 7. The germline V gene encodes CDR1 MNHEY and CDR2 SMNVEV (reference sequence). The CDR3 DNA is TGTGCCAGCAAACTGGGACTAGCGGGGTATAATGAGCAGTTCTTC. This encodes CASKLGLAGYNEQFF.

The chain couples TRBV28 to TRBJ2-7, with 12 bases that match TRBD1. Trimming at V came to 4 bases and at J to 5 bases, leaving 12 bases not matched to a gene. The CDR3 covers 17 residues. Germline CDR1 and CDR2: MDHEN and SYDVKM. The CDR3 DNA sequence: TGTGCCAGCAGTTACTCCGGGCCCGGGACAGGGGGCGACGAGCAGTACTTC. Its protein product is CASSYSGPGTGGDEQYF.

The V call is TRBV7-9, the J call TRBJ1-4; 7 bases fit TRBD1. This CDR3 is 14 amino acids long. Germline assignment: CDR1 SEHNR and CDR2 FQNEAQ (reference sequence). V shed 6 bases and J 0 bases; nucleotides not matched to a gene: 1. This CDR3 is CASRGQATNEKLFF. The CDR3 nucleotides are TGTGCCAGCAGAGGACAGGCAACTAATGAAAAACTGTTTTTT.

V is TRBV12-3 or TRBV12-4 and J is TRBJ1-3; 7 nucleotides line up with TRBD1. The CDR3 length is 13 residues. V dropped 6 bases and J dropped 7; count of bases not matched to a gene: 6. This chain's CDR3 is CASRLTGLNTIYF. As DNA, the CDR3 is TGTGCCAGCAGACTGACAGGGCTGAACACCATATATTTT.

This clonotype was found many times. The genes are TRBV6-2 or TRBV6-3 and TRBJ1-1; TRBD1 is a possible D gene (5 bases). Trimming took 7 bases from V and 0 from J, leaving 12 bases between them. Germline values: CDR1 MNHEY, CDR2 SVGEGT. There are 14 residues in the CDR3. CDR3 nucleotides: TGTGCCAGCAACCGTCAGGGCATGAACACTGAAGCTTTCTTT. Residues: CASNRQGMNTEAFF.

This clonotype has only a few counts. The V and J genes are TRBV20-1 and TRBJ2-3, with TRBD2 matching over 7 bases. Germline trimming cut 6 bases from V and 4 bases from J; bases unmatched to any gene: 13. Germline CDR1 and CDR2: DFQATT and SNEGSKA (reference sequence). This CDR3 region has 15 residues. The CDR3 bases are TGCAGTGCCCGGCCTGGCGGGAGAGGGGCAGATACGCAGTATTTT. Translation gives CSARPGGRGADTQYF.

The CDR3 loop reads CASSLGWGNEKLFF. The CDR3 coding sequence is TGTGCCAGCAGCTTAGGTTGGGGTAATGAAAAACTGTTTTTT. The chain recombines TRBV7-9 with TRBJ1-4; D gene ambiguous. There are 14 residues in the CDR3. Germline CDR1 is SEHNR and CDR2 is FQNEAQ (reference sequence). With 1 base removed from V and 4 bases from J, the gap between germline ends came to 7 bases.